This T cell receptor (beta chain) was found in a study of naive and memory T cell subsets (dated by TCRdb to about 2017). Background on the whole study: In the figure summarizing the skin biopsy and whole blood samples, some 10 blood donors, 7 tuberculin skin test biopsies and 3 saline control biopsies were reported. PCR2 was typically a SYBR Green qPCR stopped at a set threshold; low-input samples could instead use end-point PCR (around 6 cycles). The investigation overall reported the following: The RNA-based method was acknowledged as potentially sensitive to TCR transcript changes with T cell activation and differentiation.

CDR1 and CDR2, looked up from the germline V gene, are SGHVS and FQNEAQ. The CDR3, from cysteine to phenylalanine, totals 15 residues. Solely the CDR3 DNA is kept, with 45 bases framed from the first base. V and J lose 1 base and 0 bases, and a span of 7 bases separates them. Libraries were built with 5' RACE. Four rounds of PCR, run with the SP2 primer together with nested alpha and beta constant region primers, were used to amplify the ligated cDNA. For the blood and skin samples, TCR RNA was reverse transcribed with SuperScript IV using primers for the alpha and beta constant regions. An oligonucleotide carrying the Illumina SP2 primer and a UMI was ligated to the 3' end of the cDNA by means of T4 RNA ligase 1. To prevent hairpin formation, the 12-nucleotide UMI was made up of two random hexamers with an eight-base spacer between them. From the second PCR onward, TCR alpha and beta chain libraries were processed separately, and dual indexing was applied for multiplexing. After pooling, the indexed libraries were analyzed by capillary electrophoresis and sequenced on either an Illumina MiSeq or NextSeq. PhiX DNA at roughly 5-7% was added to the libraries to raise base diversity and improve cluster recognition. The study's processing was this. Demultiplexor extracted UMIs from read 2, combined them with read 1 TCR sequence, and split reads by sample indices. V and J genes and V-J junctions were identified by Decombinator, and each TCR was assigned a five-part identifier that included V and J deletions. Collapsinator used UMIs to correct sequencing errors and PCR amplification heterogeneity, producing a UMI-based abundance for each TCR. Identifiers were converted to nucleotide sequence by CDR3Translator and translated to amino acids, and CDR3 regions were extracted on the basis of terminal motifs. After normalization to the amount of input RNA, error-corrected alpha and beta TCR counts from blood and skin were compared. Using fastp at Q25 and MiXCR, TCRdb reprocessed the public reads and kept productive beta chains. Under each unique CDR3 protein, matching rows form one entry showing the most common genes and DNA. TCRdb's processing, not the authors', yielded these V and J calls. Present in this sample are 30,000 or so distinct CDR3 sequences, 16% of which were seen just once. Around 2.5% of the sample lies in the top ten.

A robust, sensitive protocol for the amplification, sequencing and analysis of TCRs was described in the study, in which 3' ligation of a UMI-containing oligonucleotide to TCR cDNA was used. For whole blood analysis, 2.5 ml of peripheral blood was collected from healthy adult volunteers into Tempus tubes, and RNA was extracted following the manufacturer's instructions. Total RNA was used without cell sorting and was treated with RQ1 DNase before reverse transcription, with a target input of roughly 1 to 1000 ng. Skin biopsy and whole blood libraries were made to test pipeline robustness in samples where T cells form a minority population. In the case of this clonotype: No antigen is known for it. Base qualities are missing; no much larger clone stands one base away.

The chain joins TRBV7-8 to TRBJ1-5, with no D gene named confidently. The source of this sequence is a female donor in good health. The CDR3 region: CASSLEKYSNQPQHF. The nucleotides read TGTGCCAGCAGCTTAGAGAAGTATAGCAATCAGCCCCAGCATTTT.